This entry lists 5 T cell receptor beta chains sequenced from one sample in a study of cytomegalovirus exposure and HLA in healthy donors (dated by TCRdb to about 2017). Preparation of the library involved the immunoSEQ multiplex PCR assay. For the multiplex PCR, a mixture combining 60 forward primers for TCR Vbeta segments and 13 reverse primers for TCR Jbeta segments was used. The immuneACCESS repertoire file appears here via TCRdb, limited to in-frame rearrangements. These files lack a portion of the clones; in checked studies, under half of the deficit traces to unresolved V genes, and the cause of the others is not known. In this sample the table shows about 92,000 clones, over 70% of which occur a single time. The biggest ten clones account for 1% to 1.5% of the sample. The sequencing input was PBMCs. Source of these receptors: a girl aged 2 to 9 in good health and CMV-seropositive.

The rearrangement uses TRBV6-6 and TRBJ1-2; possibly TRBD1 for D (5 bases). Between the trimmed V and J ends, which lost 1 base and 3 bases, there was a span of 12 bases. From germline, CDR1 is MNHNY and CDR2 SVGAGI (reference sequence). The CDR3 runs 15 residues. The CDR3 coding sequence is TGTGCCAGCAGTTACTGGGGGGGTTCGGACTATGGCTACACCTTC. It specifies CASSYWGGSDYGYTF.

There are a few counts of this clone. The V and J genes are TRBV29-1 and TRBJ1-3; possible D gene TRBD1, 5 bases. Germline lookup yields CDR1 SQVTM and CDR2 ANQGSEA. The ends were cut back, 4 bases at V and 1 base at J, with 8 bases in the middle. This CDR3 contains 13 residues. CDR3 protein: CSVGRGSGNTIYF. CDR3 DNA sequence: TGCAGCGTTGGACGGGGGTCTGGAAACACCATATATTTT.

CDR3 residues: CASSLYSQERTGSTGNTIYF. The CDR3 DNA reads TGTGCCAGCAGTTTATATAGCCAGGAGAGGACAGGGTCAACTGGAAACACCATATATTTT. This sequence joins TRBV27 and TRBJ1-3; 8 nucleotides match TRBD1. Trimming took 1 base from V and 2 from J; bases not matched to a gene: 16. This CDR3 has 20 amino acids. Germline CDR1 and CDR2: MNHEY and SMNVEV (reference sequence).

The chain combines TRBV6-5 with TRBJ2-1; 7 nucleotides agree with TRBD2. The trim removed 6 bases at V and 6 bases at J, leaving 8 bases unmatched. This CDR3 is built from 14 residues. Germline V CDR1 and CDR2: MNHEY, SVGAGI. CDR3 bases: TGTGCCAGCAGGCGGGAGTACGTAATCAATGAGCAGTTCTTC. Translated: CASRREYVINEQFF.

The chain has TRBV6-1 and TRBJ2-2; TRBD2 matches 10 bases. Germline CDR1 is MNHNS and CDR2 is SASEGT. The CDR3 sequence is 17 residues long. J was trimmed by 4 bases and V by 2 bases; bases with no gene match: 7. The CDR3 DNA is TGTGCCAGCAGTGAAATTAAGCTAGCGGGAGTCACCGGGGAGCTGTTTTTT. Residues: CASSEIKLAGVTGELFF.